These T cell receptor beta chains were read from a single sample in a study of vaccination and CD4 T cells after COVID-19. Their specific antigens are unknown. MiXCR was run by TCRdb on the PCR reads, yielding one entry per CDR3 protein. The sample yields 2,000 to 3,000 distinct CDR3 sequences, around 40% seen once. The sequencing input was CD4+ T cells from blood, cultured in vitro. These receptors were taken from a human donor in good health. The CDR3 runs from the conserved cysteine through the conserved F or W. Fields, in order: J gene, V gene, D gene, clone size, CDR3 DNA, CDR3 protein. D genes are given only for firm matches. Clone size appears in some rows only: once, few, many, or a class for an expanded clone.

>TRBJ2-1|TRBV6-2/TRBV6-3|TRBD2|.
TGTGCCAGCAGTTGGCTCAACCTAGCGGGAGCCTACAATGAGCAGTTCTTC
CASSWLNLAGAYNEQFF
>TRBJ1-2|TRBV27|.|few
TGTGCCAGCAGTTTACTCAGAGGCTATGGCTACACCTTC
CASSLLRGYGYTF
>TRBJ2-7|TRBV10-3|.|few
TGTGCCATCAGTGACGAACGACAATACTACGAGCAGTACTTC
CAISDERQYYEQYF
>TRBJ1-6|TRBV5-1|TRBD1|.
TGCGCCAGCAGCACAAGGACAGGGTTTTCTTCACCCCTCCACTTT
CASSTRTGFSSPLHF
>TRBJ2-7|TRBV7-2|.|.
TGTGCCAGCAGCTTAGCATGGGCCTACGAGCAGTACTTC
CASSLAWAYEQYF
>TRBJ1-1|TRBV18|.|.
TGTGCCAGCTCACCAAGTGCCAATCTGAACACTGAAGCTTTCTTT
CASSPSANLNTEAFF
>TRBJ1-2|TRBV4-1|TRBD1|medium-sized
TGCGCCAGCAGCCAAGGGACAGGGGGATATGGCTACACCTTC
CASSQGTGGYGYTF
>TRBJ2-5|TRBV6-1|TRBD1|.
TGTGCCAGCAGTGCGACAGGGGCCCGCCAAGAGACCCAGTACTTC
CASSATGARQETQYF
>TRBJ2-1|TRBV7-3|.|.
TGTGCCAGCAGCCCACCAGGGGCTAGCGGCTACAATGAGCAGTTCTTC
CASSPPGASGYNEQFF
>TRBJ1-6|TRBV18|.|.
TGTGCCAGCTCACCAGAGGGGCTTAATTCACCCCTCCACTTT
CASSPEGLNSPLHF
>TRBJ1-1|TRBV20-1|TRBD1|.
TGCAGTGCAGCAGGGGGAGGAACCACTGAAGCTTTCTTT
CSAAGGGTTEAFF
>TRBJ2-2|TRBV28|.|.
TGTGCCAGCAGTTTAGGGGACAGGGAAAGGCGGGAGGTAACCGGGGAGCTGTTTTTT
CASSLGDRERREVTGELFF
>TRBJ2-1|TRBV6-2/TRBV6-3|.|.
TGTGCCAGCAGTTACCGAGGGATCGATGAGCAGTTCTTC
CASSYRGIDEQFF
>TRBJ2-7|TRBV18|TRBD2|.
TGTGCCAGCTCACGCGACGGACTAGACAGCCCCTACGAGCAGTACTTC
CASSRDGLDSPYEQYF